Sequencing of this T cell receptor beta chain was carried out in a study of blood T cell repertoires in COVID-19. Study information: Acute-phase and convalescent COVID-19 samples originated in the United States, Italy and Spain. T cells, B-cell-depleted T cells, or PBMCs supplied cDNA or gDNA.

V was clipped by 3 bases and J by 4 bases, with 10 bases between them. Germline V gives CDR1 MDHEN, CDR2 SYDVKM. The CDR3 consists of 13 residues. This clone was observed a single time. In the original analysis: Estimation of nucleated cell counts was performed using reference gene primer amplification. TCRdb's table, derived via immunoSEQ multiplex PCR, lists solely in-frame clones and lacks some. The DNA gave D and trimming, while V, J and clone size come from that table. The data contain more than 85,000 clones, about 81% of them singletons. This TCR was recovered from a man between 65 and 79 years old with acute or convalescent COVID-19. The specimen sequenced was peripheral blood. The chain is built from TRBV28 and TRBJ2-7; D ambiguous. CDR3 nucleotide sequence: TGTGCCAGCAGTTTTTCGGTTGCGTACGAGCAGTACTTC. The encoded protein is CASSFSVAYEQYF.